This T cell receptor beta chain stems from a study of identical twins. Findings of the study overall: When twins shared out-of-frame alpha sequences, those sequences had excess low generation probability.

The CDR3 spans 12 residues. Trimming took 3 bases from V and 4 from J, leaving 7 bases between them. TCRdb analysed the 5' RACE reads with MiXCR anew, one entry per CDR3 protein. The profile shows nearly 200,000 distinct CDR3 sequences, roughly 15% of them singletons. This clonotype was counted many times. What it binds is unknown. These data also formed part of another study, on T cells expressing NK-cell markers. That study adds: Underlying the TCR beta repertoires were sorted CD3+CD56+NKG2C+, CD3+CD56+NKG2C- and CD3+CD56-NKG2C+ T cells.

This chain joins TRBV12-3 or TRBV12-4 and TRBJ2-7; D may match TRBD1 or TRBD2 (5 bases each). This sequence originates from a woman aged 18-29 years in good health. The sequencing input was CD8+ T cells sorted from blood. The CDR3 DNA sequence: TGTGCCAGCAGTTTTGGGGGTTACGAGCAGTACTTC. This encodes CASSFGGYEQYF.